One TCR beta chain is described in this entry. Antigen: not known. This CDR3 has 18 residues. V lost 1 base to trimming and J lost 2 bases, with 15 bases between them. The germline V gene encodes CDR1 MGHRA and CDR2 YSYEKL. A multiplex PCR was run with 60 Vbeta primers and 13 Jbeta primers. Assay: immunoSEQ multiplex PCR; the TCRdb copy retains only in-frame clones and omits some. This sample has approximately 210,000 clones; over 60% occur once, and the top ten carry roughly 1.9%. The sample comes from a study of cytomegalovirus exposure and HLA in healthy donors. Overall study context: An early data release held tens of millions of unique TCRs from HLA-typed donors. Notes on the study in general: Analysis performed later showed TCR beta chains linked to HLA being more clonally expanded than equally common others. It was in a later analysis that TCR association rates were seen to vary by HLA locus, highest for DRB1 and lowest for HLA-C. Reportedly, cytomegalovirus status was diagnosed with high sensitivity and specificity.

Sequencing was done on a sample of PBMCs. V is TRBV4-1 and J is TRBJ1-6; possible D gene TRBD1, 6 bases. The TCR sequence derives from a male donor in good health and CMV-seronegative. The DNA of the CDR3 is TGCGCCAGCAGCCAAGGAGGGGGTAGGAGGACCTATAATTCACCCCTCCACTTT. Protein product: CASSQGGGRRTYNSPLHF.